This T cell receptor beta chain was sequenced in a study of patients with pleural tuberculosis. Via MiXCR, TCRdb re-called the reads, giving one row per CDR3 protein. Of 29,000 or so distinct CDR3 sequences listed, more than 15% are singletons. This CDR3 is built from 13 residues. Germline V CDR1 and CDR2: KGHDR, SFDVKD. V was shortened by 2 bases and J by 7 bases, with 10 bases between the two germline ends. This clonotype was counted only a few times. A single base separates this from a much larger clone, so it may be a read error. The sequence came from a human donor with pleural tuberculosis. The chain employs TRBV24-1 and TRBJ1-2; D unresolved. The sequencing sample was made of peripheral blood. CDR3 sequence: CATSDSGRGGYTF. The CDR3 region has the DNA TGTGCCACCAGTGATTCTGGCAGAGGTGGCTACACCTTC.